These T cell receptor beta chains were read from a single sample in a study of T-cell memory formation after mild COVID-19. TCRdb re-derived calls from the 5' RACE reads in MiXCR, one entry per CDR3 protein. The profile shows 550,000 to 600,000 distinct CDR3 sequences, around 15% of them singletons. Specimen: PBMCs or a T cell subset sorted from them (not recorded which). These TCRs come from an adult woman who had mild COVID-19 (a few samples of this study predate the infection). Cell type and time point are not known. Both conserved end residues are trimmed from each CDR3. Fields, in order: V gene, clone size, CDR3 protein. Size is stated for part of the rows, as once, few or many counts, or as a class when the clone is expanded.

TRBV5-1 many ASSLYRGSTDTQY
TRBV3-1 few ASSQKGSTNEKLF
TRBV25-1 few ASSEYCWTEYYEQY
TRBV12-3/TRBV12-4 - ASSPPPWSSGTDTQY
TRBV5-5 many ASSLDRLIGYT
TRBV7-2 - ASSLGVIANTEAF
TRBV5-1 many ASSLGDRAGEQY
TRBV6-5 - ASRRDSANTEAF
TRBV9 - ASSVLQGGMETQY
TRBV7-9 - ARGGEEGEQF
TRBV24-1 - ATSDIGREAYNEQF
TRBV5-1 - ASSLGGLADEQF
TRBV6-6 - ASSNRESYEQY
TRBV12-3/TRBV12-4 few ASSLDRGPETQY
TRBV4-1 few ASSHYTRDTGNTIY